This note documents a single T cell receptor (beta chain) sequence. Its antigen remains undetermined. Base qualities are not recorded, but no much larger clone differs from it by a single base. The cysteine opens and the phenylalanine closes a CDR3 of 13 amino acids. The sequence is cut down to CDR3 DNA, 39 bases in frame from base 1. CDR1 and CDR2 are drawn from the germline V gene (reference sequence): MNHEY, SMNVEV. The junction carries 12 bases between V and J, which are trimmed by 8 bases and 4 bases respectively. The data were taken from a study of T cells in Graves' hyperthyroidism and ophthalmopathy (dated by TCRdb to between 2018 and 2021). With regard to the full study: Peripheral blood samples were taken at the time of initial diagnosis, prior to any treatment. To identify distinguishing TCR V-J signatures, a discovery cohort of 100 patients was used, comprising 40 to 45 with Graves' ophthalmopathy and approximately 57 with stable Graves' hyperthyroidism. Prospective prediction of ophthalmopathy was tested in an independent validation cohort consisting of 18 hyperthyroidism patients and some 17 patients who later progressed to ophthalmopathy. The 100 discovery patients were randomly split 7:3 into training and test sets. The study also compared thyroid tissue and blood T-cell repertoires from about six Graves' hyperthyroidism patients. After blood sampling, hyperthyroidism patients were treated with methimazole at a starting dose of 30 mg daily, and ophthalmopathy patients were treated with high-dose intravenous methylprednisolone. TCR Vbeta CDR3 sequencing of 140 or so peripheral blood samples (under 45 ophthalmopathy, roughly 74 hyperthyroidism and roughly 17 progressor patients) is reported in the paper. The study at large found these results: In validation, the model predicted progression to ophthalmopathy with 55% to 71% sensitivity and approximately 72% specificity, a median of 6.5 months before onset. Sample size was not statistically predetermined, and investigators were not blinded to group allocation. Most expanded thyroid clonotypes (frequency above 0.001) were also found in blood, which suggests that blood repertoires may mirror thyroid immune responses. Ophthalmopathy was separated from stable hyperthyroidism by a 13 V-J signature model, with over 85% sensitivity and approximately 84% specificity obtained in cross-validation and 80%/75% obtained in testing.

Amplification of TCR beta CDR3 regions was carried out from RNA transcripts. The first round of RT-PCR for the TCR CDR3 was performed with the HTBI primer set and the Qiagen OneStep RT-PCR kit. The libraries were constructed in a second round of multiplex PCR and then size-selected and purified. Libraries were sequenced paired-end with 100 bp reads on an Illumina HiSeq2000. Regarding the original processing steps: SOAPnuke was used to process the raw data, throwing out any read that contained adapters or uncalled bases, had a mean Phred below 15, or lacked an exact constant-primer or identifier match. COPE v1.2.5 was used to merge the high-quality paired reads, and each unique nucleotide sequence was defined as a clonotype. Clonotypes were aligned to IMGT TRBV, TRBD and TRBJ reference segments using MiTCR v1.1. The analysis was restricted to V-J combinations with a frequency above 0.0001, which together covered roughly 99% of the repertoires. The TCS score was defined as the ratio of F50 (clonal expansion) to E x V (chaos), calculated using BLOSUM62-based TCRdist between CDR3 peptides within each V-J. Welch's t-statistics and random forest reduced 500 to 550 V-J features to about 12, which were used in a naive Bayes classifier (R e1071). TCRdb handled the public reads itself, with Q25 trimming in fastp and clone calling in MiXCR, and kept productive beta chains. Records with the same CDR3 protein are collapsed into one entry carrying the most frequent genes and DNA. The V and J calls shown here were made by TCRdb, not taken from the authors' results. The sample includes approximately 610,000 distinct CDR3 sequences, with approximately 15% observed a single time. The ten largest clones take up about 20% of the sample.

Graves' hyperthyroidism was defined as stable when no progression to ophthalmopathy occurred over 18 months of follow-up. The hyperthyroidism patients were between 18 and 65 years old and newly diagnosed, with a disease duration of less than 2 months. Patients with uncontrolled infections, other autoimmune diseases, pregnancy or lactation were excluded. Diagnoses relied on clinical symptoms, serum thyroxine and TRAb, thyroid ultrasound and orbital computed tomography. PBMCs were isolated from 10 ml of fresh peripheral blood by Ficoll-Paque density gradient centrifugation. Total RNA was extracted with Trizol reagent, and quality was checked on an Agilent 2100 Bioanalyzer.

This receptor was obtained from a woman younger than 35 with Graves' hyperthyroidism. The sequencing input was blood. Recombination connected TRBV27 to TRBJ2-1; no D segment can be confidently identified. The bases are TGTGCCAGCGGGTTCGGCTCGTACAATGAGCAGTTCTTC. Its protein is CASGFGSYNEQFF.